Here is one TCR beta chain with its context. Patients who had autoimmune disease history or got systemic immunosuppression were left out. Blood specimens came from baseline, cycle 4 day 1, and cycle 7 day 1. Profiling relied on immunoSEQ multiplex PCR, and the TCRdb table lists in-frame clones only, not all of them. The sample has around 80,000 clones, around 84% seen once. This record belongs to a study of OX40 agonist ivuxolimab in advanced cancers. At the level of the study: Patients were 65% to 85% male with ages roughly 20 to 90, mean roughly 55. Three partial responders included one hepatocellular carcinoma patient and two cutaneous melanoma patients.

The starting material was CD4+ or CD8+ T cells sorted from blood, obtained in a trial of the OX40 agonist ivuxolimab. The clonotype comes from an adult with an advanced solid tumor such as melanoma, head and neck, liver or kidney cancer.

The CDR3 sequence is CASSGTGTRTPSLYEQYF. The CDR3 DNA is TGTGCCAGCAGCGGGACCGGGACTAGAACCCCCTCTCTCTACGAGCAGTACTTC. J is TRBJ2-7 and V is TRBV11-2; 8 positions agree with TRBD2. With 5 bases clipped from V and 3 bases from J, the junction kept 18 bases outside the gene matches. This CDR3 is built from 18 residues. In germline, CDR1 is SGHAT, CDR2 FQNNGV.